Described below is a single T cell receptor beta chain sequence and its context. Its antigen is currently unknown. The sample contains more than one DNA sequence encoding this CDR3. From germline, CDR1 is SGHRS and CDR2 YFSETQ. V was trimmed by 1 base and J by 4 bases, leaving 5 bases between them. This CDR3 comprises 12 residues. Donors were ostensibly healthy at sampling, although undocumented immune exposures were probable. Vbeta (60) and Jbeta (13) primers were used in the PCR. TCRdb's copy holds only in-frame clones and misses some; the assay was immunoSEQ multiplex PCR. The sample lists over 130,000 clones, 70% to 85% seen once, with 1.4% to 1.5% in the top ten. The sample originates from a study of cytomegalovirus exposure and HLA in healthy donors. Study observations and caveats: The likely explanation for a cluster of highly shared sequence variants was sequencing artifact. A classifier reportedly called cytomegalovirus status with high sensitivity and specificity. Specific recognition of CMV antigens was confirmed in vitro for a few chains (all CMV-associated).

This chain uses TRBV5-1 with TRBJ1-1; possible D gene TRBD1, 5 bases. Sequences were obtained from PBMCs. The sequence was collected from a man between 25 and 39 years old in good health and CMV-seropositive. The CDR3 DNA reads as TGCGCCAGCAGCTTGAGGGGCACTGAAGCTTTCTTT. This codes for CASSLRGTEAFF.